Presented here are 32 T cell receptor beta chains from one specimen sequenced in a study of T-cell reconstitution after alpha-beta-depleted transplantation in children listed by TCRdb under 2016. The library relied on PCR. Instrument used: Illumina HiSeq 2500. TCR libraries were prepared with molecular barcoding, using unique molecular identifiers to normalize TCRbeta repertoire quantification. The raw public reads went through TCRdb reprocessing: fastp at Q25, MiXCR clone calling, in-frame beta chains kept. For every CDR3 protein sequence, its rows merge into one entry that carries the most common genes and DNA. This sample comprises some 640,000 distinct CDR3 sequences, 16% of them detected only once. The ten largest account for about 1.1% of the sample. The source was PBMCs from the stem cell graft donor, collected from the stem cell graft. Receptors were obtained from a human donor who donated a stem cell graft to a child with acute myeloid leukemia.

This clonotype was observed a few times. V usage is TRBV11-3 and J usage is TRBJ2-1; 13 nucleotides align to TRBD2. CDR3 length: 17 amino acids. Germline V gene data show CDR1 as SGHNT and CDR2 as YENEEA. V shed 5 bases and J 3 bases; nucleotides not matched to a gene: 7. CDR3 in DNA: TGTGCCAGCAGCCTGGGACTAGCGGGGTCTTACTACAATGAGCAGTTCTTC. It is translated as CASSLGLAGSYYNEQFF.

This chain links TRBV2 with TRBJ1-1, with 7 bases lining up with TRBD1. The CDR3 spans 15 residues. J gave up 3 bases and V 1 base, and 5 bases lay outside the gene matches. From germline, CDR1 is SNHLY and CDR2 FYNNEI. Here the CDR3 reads CASSEVQGGHTEAFF. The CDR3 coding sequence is TGTGCCAGCAGTGAAGTTCAGGGGGGGCACACTGAAGCTTTCTTT.

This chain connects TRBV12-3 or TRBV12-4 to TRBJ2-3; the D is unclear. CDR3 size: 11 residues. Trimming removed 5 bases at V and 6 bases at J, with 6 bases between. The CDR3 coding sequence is TGTGCCAGCAGTACCTGGGATACGCAGTATTTT. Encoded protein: CASSTWDTQYF.

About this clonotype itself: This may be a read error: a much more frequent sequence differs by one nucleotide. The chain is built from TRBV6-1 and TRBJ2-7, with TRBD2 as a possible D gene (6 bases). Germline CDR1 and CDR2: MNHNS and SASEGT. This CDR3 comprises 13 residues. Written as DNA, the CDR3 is TGTGCCAGCCATGGGGAGGCCTTCTACGAGGAGTACTTC. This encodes CASHGEAFYEEYF.

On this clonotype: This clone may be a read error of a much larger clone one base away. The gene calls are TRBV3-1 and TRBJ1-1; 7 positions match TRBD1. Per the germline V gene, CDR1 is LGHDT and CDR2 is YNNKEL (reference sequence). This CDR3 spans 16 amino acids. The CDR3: CACSQAGGKANTEAFF. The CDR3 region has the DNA TGTGCCTGCAGCCAAGCAGGGGGTAAGGCGAACACTGAAGCTTTCTTT.

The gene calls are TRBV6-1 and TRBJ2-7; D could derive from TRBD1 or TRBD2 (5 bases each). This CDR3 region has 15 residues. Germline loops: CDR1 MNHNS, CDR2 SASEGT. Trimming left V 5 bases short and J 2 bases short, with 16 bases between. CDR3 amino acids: CASSQGMGRTYEQYF. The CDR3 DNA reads TGTGCCAGCAGTCAAGGAATGGGACGGACCTACGAGCAGTACTTC.

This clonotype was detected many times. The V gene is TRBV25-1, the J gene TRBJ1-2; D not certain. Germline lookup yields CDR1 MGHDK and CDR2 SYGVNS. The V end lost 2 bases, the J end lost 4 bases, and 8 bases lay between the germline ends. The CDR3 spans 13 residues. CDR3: CASSEGTFYGYTF. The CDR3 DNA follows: TGTGCCAGCAGTGAAGGCACATTCTATGGCTACACCTTC.

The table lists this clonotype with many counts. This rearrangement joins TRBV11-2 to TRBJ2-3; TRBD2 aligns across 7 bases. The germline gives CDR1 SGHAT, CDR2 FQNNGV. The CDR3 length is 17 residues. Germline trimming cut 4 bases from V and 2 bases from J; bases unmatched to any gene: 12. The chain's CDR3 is CASSWVRSGIDTDTQYF. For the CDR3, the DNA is TGTGCCAGCAGCTGGGTTCGGAGCGGGATAGACACAGATACGCAGTATTTT.

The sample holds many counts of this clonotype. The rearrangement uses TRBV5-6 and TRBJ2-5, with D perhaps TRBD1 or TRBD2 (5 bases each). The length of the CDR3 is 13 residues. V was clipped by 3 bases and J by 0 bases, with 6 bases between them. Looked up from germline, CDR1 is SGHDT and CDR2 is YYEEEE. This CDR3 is CASSWDDQETQYF. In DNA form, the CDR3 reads TGTGCCAGCAGCTGGGACGACCAAGAGACCCAGTACTTC. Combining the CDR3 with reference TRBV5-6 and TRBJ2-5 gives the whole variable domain DAGVTQSPTHLIKTRGQQVTLRCSPKSGHDTVSWYQQALGQGPQFIFQYYEEEERQRGNFPDRFSGHQFPNYSSELNVNALLLGDSALYLCASSWDDQETQYFGPGTRLLVL.

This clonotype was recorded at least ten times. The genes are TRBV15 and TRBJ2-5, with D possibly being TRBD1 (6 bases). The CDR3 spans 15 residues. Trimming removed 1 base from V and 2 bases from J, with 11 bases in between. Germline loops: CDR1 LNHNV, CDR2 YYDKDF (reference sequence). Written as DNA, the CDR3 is TGTGCCACCAGCAGAGCCCCGGGACAACAAGAGACCCAGTACTTC. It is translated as CATSRAPGQQETQYF.

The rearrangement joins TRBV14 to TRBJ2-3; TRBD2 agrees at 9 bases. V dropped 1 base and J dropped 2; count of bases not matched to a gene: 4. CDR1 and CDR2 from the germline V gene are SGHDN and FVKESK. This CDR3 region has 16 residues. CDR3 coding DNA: TGTGCCAGCAGCCAAGGAGCTAGCGGGACCACAGATACGCAGTATTTT. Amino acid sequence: CASSQGASGTTDTQYF.

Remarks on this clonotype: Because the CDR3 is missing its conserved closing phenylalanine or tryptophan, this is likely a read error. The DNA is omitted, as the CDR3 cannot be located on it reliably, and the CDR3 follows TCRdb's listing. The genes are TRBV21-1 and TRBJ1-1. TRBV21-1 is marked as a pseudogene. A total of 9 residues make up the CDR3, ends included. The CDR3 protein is CASSGRASE.

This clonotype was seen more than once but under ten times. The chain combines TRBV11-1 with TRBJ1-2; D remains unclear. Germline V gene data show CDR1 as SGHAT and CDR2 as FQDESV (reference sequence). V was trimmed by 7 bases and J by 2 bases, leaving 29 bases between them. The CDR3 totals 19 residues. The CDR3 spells CASTPAVWAALQANYGYTF. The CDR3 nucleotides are TGTGCCAGCACTCCTGCCGTGTGGGCGGCCCTACAAGCGAACTATGGCTACACCTTC.

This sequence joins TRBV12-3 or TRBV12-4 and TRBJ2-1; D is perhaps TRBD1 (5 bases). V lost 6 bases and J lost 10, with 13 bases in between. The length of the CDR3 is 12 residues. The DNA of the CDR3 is TGTGCCAGCAGCAACAGGTTGGGCGAGCAGTTCTTC. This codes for CASSNRLGEQFF.

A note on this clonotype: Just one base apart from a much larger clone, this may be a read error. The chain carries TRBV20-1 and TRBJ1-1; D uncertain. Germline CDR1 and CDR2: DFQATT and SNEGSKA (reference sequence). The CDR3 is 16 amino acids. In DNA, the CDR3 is TGCAGTGCTAGAGATCGAGTCCGGGCACCGAACACTGACGCTTTCTTT. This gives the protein CSARDRVRAPNTDAFF.

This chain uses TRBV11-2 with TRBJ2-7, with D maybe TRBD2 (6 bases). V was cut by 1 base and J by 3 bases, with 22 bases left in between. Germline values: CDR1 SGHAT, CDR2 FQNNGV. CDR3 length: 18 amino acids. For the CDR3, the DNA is TGTGCCAGCAGCTTAGGGGGCGGGATCCCCGGACCGAGCTACGAGCAGTACTTC. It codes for CASSLGGGIPGPSYEQYF.

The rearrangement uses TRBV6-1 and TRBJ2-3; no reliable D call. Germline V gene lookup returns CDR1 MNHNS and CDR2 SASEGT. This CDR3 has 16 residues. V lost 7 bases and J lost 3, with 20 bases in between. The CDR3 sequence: CASTHALPLGTDTQYF. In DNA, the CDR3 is TGTGCCAGCACCCACGCCCTTCCCTTGGGGACAGATACGCAGTATTTT.

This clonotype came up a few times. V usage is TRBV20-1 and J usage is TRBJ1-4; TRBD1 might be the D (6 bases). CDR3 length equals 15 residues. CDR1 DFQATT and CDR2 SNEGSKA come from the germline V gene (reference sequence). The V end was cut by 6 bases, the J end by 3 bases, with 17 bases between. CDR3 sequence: CSAPPGGQSNEKLFF. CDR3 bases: TGCAGTGCCCCACCGGGAGGACAGTCTAATGAAAAACTGTTTTTT.

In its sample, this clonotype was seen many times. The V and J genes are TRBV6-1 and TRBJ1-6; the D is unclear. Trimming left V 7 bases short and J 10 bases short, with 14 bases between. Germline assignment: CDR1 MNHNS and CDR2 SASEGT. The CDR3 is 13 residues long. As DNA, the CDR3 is TGTGCCAGCACTCCCGGAGCACTGTCACCCCTCCACTTT. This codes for CASTPGALSPLHF.

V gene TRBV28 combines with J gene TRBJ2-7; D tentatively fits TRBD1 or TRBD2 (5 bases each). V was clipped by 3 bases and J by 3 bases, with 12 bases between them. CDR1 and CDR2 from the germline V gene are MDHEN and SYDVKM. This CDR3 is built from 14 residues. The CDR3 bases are TGTGCCAGCAGTTTCGGGGCAGGGAACTACGAGCAGTACGTC. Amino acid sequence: CASSFGAGNYEQYV.

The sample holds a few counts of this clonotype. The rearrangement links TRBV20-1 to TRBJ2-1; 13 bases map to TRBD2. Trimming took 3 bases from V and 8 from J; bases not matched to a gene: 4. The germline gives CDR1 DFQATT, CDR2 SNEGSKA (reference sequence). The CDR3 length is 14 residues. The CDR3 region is CSARSLAGGHEQFF. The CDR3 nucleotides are TGCAGTGCTAGGTCACTAGCGGGGGGGCATGAGCAGTTCTTC.

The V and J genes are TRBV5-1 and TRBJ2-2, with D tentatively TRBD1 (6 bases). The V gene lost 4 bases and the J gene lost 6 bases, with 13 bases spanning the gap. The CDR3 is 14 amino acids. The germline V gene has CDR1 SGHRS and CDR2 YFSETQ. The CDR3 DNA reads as TGCGCCAGCAGCCTAGGACAGCTATCCGGGGAGCTGTTTTTT. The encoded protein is CASSLGQLSGELFF. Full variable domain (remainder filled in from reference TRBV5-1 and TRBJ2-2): KAGVTQTPRYLIKTRGQQVTLSCSPISGHRSVSWYQQTPGQGLQFLFEYFSETQRNKGNFPGRFSGRQFSNSRSEMNVSTLELGDSALYLCASSLGQLSGELFFGEGSRLTVL.

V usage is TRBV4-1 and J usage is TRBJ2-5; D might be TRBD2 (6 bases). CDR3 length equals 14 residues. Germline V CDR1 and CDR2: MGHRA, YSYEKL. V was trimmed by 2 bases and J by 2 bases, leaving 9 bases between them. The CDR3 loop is CASSQILAQETQYF. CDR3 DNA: TGCGCCAGCAGCCAAATTCTAGCGCAAGAGACCCAGTACTTC.

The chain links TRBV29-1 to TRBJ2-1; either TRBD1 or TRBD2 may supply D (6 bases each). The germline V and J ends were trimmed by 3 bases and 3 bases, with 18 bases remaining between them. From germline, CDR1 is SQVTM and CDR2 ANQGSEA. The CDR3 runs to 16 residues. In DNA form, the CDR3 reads TGCAGCGTTGAGGCCATGGGGGGCGCGGACTACAATGAGCAGTTCTTC. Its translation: CSVEAMGGADYNEQFF.

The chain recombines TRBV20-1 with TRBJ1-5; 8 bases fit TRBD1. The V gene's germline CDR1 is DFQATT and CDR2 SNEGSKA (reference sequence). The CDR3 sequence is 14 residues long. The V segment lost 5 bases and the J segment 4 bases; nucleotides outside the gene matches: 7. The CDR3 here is CSALDRGLNQPQHF. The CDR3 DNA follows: TGCAGTGCTCTTGACAGGGGTTTGAATCAGCCCCAGCATTTT.

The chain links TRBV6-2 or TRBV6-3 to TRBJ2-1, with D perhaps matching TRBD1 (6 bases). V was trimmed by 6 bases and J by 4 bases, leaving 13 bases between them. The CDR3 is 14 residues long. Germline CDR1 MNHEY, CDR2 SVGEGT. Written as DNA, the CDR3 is TGTGCCAGCAGAAACGGGACACTGTACAATGAGCAGTTCTTC. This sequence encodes CASRNGTLYNEQFF.

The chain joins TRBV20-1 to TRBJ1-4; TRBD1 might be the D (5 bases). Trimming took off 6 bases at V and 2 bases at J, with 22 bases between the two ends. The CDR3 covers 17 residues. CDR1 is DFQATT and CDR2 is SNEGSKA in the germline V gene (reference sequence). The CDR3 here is CSAKPRGTVITNEKLFF. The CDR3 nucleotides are TGCAGTGCAAAACCCCGCGGGACCGTGATCACTAATGAAAAACTGTTTTTT.

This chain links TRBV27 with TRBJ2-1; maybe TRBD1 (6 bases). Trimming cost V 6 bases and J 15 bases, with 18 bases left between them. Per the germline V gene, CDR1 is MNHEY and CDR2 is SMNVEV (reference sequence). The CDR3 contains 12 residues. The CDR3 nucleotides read TGTGCCAGCAGAGGAAGGGGGAAGGGTCGGTTCTTC. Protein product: CASRGRGKGRFF.

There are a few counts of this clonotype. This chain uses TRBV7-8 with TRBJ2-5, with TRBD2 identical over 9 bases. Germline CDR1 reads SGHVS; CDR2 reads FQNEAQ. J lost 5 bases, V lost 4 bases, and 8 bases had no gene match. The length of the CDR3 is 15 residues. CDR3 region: CASSSAGTSSETQYF. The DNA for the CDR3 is TGTGCCAGCAGCTCCGCCGGGACTAGCTCCGAGACCCAGTACTTC.

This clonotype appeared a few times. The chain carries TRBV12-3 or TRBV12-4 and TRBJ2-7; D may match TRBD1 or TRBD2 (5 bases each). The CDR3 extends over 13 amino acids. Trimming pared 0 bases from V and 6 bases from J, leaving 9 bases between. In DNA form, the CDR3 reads TGTGCCAGCAGTTTAGCCCGGGACCTCGAGCAGTACTTC. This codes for CASSLARDLEQYF.

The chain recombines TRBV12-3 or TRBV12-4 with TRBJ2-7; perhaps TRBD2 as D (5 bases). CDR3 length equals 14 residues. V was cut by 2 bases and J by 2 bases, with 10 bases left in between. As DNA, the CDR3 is TGTGCCAGCAGTTTACATCCTAGCACCTACGAGCAGTACTTC. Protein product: CASSLHPSTYEQYF.

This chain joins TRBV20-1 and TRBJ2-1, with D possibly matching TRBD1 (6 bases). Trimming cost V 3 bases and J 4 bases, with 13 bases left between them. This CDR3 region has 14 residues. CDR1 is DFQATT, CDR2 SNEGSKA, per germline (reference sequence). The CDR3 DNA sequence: TGCAGTGCTAGCCACTCGGACAGTTACAATGAGCAGTTCTTC. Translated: CSASHSDSYNEQFF.